Listed here are 29 T cell receptor beta chains from one sample, sequenced in a study of T cells in Graves' hyperthyroidism and ophthalmopathy. Template material for amplifying TCR beta CDR3 regions consisted of RNA transcripts. The HTBI primer set served for first-round RT-PCR of the TCR CDR3. Each CDR3 protein is one row after TCRdb ran MiXCR on the multiplex PCR reads. The sample consists of fewer than 700,000 distinct CDR3 sequences, about 15% of them appearing once. Sequencing used blood. The receptor set was obtained from a young woman with Graves' ophthalmopathy.

There are many counts of this clonotype. The V gene is TRBV20-1, the J gene TRBJ2-7, with D uncertain. CDR3 size: 12 residues. V was cut by 1 base and J by 0 bases, with 4 bases left in between. Germline V gives CDR1 DFQATT, CDR2 SNEGSKA (reference sequence). The CDR3 loop is CSARGGSYEQYF. CDR3 nucleotide sequence: TGCAGTGCTAGAGGGGGCTCCTACGAGCAGTACTTC.

The chain combines TRBV11-2 with TRBJ2-3, with 12 bases identical to TRBD2. V was pared by 5 bases and J by 4 bases, with 13 bases of the junction left unmatched. The CDR3 is 18 residues long. The germline V gene has CDR1 SGHAT and CDR2 FQNNGV. The CDR3 DNA is TGTGCCAGCAGCGCAACTTTTGGACTAGCGGGACCCGCAGATACGCAGTATTTT. Protein: CASSATFGLAGPADTQYF.

This clonotype appeared once. This chain links TRBV4-1 with TRBJ1-1; a weak D match, TRBD1 (5 bases). The V end was cut by 0 bases, the J end by 5 bases, with 10 bases between. The CDR3 is 14 amino acids. Germline CDR1 reads MGHRA; CDR2 reads YSYEKL. CDR3 sequence (DNA): TGCGCCAGCAGCCAAGATCCGGCAGGGACTGAAGCTTTCTTT. This codes for CASSQDPAGTEAFF.

The rearrangement uses TRBV19 and TRBJ2-7; TRBD2 matches 8 bases. The trim removed 5 bases at V and 6 bases at J, leaving 6 bases unmatched. The CDR3 is 13 amino acids. Germline CDR1 LNHDA, CDR2 SQIVND (reference sequence). The CDR3: CASSQGLAREQYF. CDR3 DNA: TGTGCCAGTAGTCAAGGACTAGCACGCGAGCAGTACTTC.

V is TRBV10-1 and J is TRBJ1-6; D is undetermined. V was trimmed by 7 bases and J by 7 bases, leaving 11 bases between them. Germline V gives CDR1 WNHNN, CDR2 SYGVQD (reference sequence). The CDR3 loop spans 13 amino acids. Here the CDR3 DNA reads TGCGCCAGCAACCGGGAGCAAAATTCACCCCTCCACTTT. This gives the protein CASNREQNSPLHF.

This clonotype was recorded a few times. The junction and the germline gene differ at one end; a read error may be behind it. The chain joins TRBV6-4 to TRBJ2-2, with 7 bases fitting TRBD2. CDR3 length equals 15 residues. The germline gives CDR1 MRHNA, CDR2 SNTAGT. The chain's CDR3 is CVSSYAGESPGELFF. The CDR3 region has the DNA TGTGTCAGCAGTTACGCGGGAGAATCTCCCGGGGAGCTGTTTTTT.

There are many counts of this clonotype. V is TRBV2 and J is TRBJ2-7, with D maybe TRBD1 (6 bases). CDR1 SNHLY and CDR2 FYNNEI come from the germline V gene. The V end lost 8 bases, the J end lost 6 bases, and 32 bases lay between the germline ends. The CDR3 totals 18 residues. CDR3: CASPPYRAGKAVAGEQYF. For the CDR3, the DNA is TGTGCCAGCCCCCCATACAGGGCCGGCAAGGCGGTGGCGGGCGAGCAGTACTTC.

This clonotype has a handful of counts. This rearrangement joins TRBV2 to TRBJ1-1; D not certain. CDR3 length equals 13 residues. Between the trimmed V and J ends, which lost 10 bases and 1 base, there was a span of 13 bases. Germline CDR1 is SNHLY and CDR2 is FYNNEI. The CDR3 region is CATTRPGNTEAFF. The CDR3 DNA sequence: TGTGCCACAACTAGACCAGGGAACACTGAAGCTTTCTTT.

To note about this clonotype: This may be a read error, as it is one base from a much larger clone. The J gene is TRBJ1-5, the V gene TRBV15, with D perhaps TRBD1 (6 bases). Germline V gene lookup returns CDR1 LNHNV and CDR2 YYDKDF (reference sequence). The CDR3 loop spans 15 amino acids. CDR3 coding DNA: TGTGCCACCGGCAGAGCCAGGGGTGGCAATCAGCCCCAGCATTTT. Translated, it gives CATGRARGGNQPQHF.

The genes are TRBV19 and TRBJ1-5; the D gene is possibly TRBD1 (5 bases). There are 15 residues in the CDR3. V was clipped by 5 bases and J by 0 bases, with 11 bases between them. CDR1 and CDR2 from the germline V gene are LNHDA and SQIVND (reference sequence). The CDR3 spells CASSLRQISNQPQHF. As DNA, the CDR3 is TGTGCCAGTAGTCTAAGACAGATTAGCAATCAGCCCCAGCATTTT.

This clonotype was counted many times. The CDR3 DNA reads as TGTGCCAGCTCCCTAACCCCTCTTGGCGAGCAGTACTTC. Its translation: CASSLTPLGEQYF. The V and J genes are TRBV18 and TRBJ2-7; D is unresolved. Trimming stripped 6 bases from V and 6 bases from J, with 15 bases between. CDR1 is KGHSH, CDR2 LQKENI, per germline. The CDR3 is 13 residues long. The full variable domain, with the rest looked up from reference TRBV18 and TRBJ2-7, is NAGVMQNPRHLVRRRGQEARLRCSPMKGHSHVYWYRQLPEEGLKFMVYLQKENIIDESGMPKERFSAEFPKEGPSILRIQQVVRGDSAAYFCASSLTPLGEQYFGPGTRLTVT.

The sample holds a few counts of this clonotype. J is TRBJ2-2 and V is TRBV11-1, with 8 bases lining up with TRBD2. Germline CDR1 reads SGHAT; CDR2 reads FQDESV (reference sequence). The CDR3 consists of 16 residues. Trimming removed 2 bases from V and 1 base from J; junction bases left unmatched: 3. The chain's CDR3 is CASSLKRGRNTGELFF. As DNA, the CDR3 is TGTGCCAGCAGCTTAAAGCGGGGGAGGAACACCGGGGAGCTGTTTTTT.

This chain connects TRBV4-1 to TRBJ1-1; D remains ambiguous. V was shortened by 1 base and J by 6 bases, with 12 bases between the two germline ends. CDR1 is MGHRA, CDR2 YSYEKL, per germline. This CDR3 has 14 amino acids. CDR3 sequence (DNA): TGCGCCAGCAGCCAAGCCCCGACAAGGCCTGAAGCTTTCTTT. This encodes CASSQAPTRPEAFF.

This clonotype was counted at least ten times. This chain uses TRBV2 with TRBJ1-1; D is unresolved. In germline, CDR1 is SNHLY, CDR2 FYNNEI. The CDR3 is 13 residues long. Trimming took 7 bases from V and 5 from J, leaving 14 bases between them. CDR3 region: CASTPRTDTEAFF. CDR3 DNA sequence: TGTGCCAGCACACCGCGAACGGATACTGAAGCTTTCTTT. The variable domain in full, completed from reference TRBV2 and TRBJ1-1, reads EPEVTQTPSHQVTQMGQEVILRCVPISNHLYFYWYRQILGQKVEFLVSFYNNEISEKSEIFDDQFSVERPDGSNFTLKIRSTKLEDSAMYFCASTPRTDTEAFFGQGTRLTVV.

This rearrangement joins TRBV13 to TRBJ2-7; TRBD2 agrees at 7 bases. This CDR3 is built from 12 residues. Germline V gene sequence: CDR1 PRHDT, CDR2 FYEKMQ (reference sequence). The junction had 2 bases not matched to a gene; V was cut back by 3 bases and J by 6 bases. This CDR3 is CASSFSGPEQYF. The CDR3 bases are TGTGCCAGCAGCTTTAGCGGGCCCGAGCAGTACTTC.

This clonotype was observed at least ten times. The rearrangement uses TRBV28 and TRBJ2-7; 7 nucleotides match TRBD2. Trimming removed 7 bases from V and 4 bases from J; junction bases left unmatched: 10. The CDR3 spans 14 residues. CDR1 is MDHEN and CDR2 is SYDVKM in the germline V gene. CDR3 residues: CASIFQAGSYEQYF. For the CDR3, the DNA is TGTGCCAGCATTTTTCAAGCGGGATCTTACGAGCAGTACTTC.

DNA for the CDR3: TGTGCCAGCAGTTGGCCGACCAAGCCGGCACGATTGAACACTGAAGCTTTCTTT. Its translation: CASSWPTKPARLNTEAFF. The V gene is TRBV6-2 or TRBV6-3, the J gene TRBJ1-1, with D uncertain. The CDR3 loop spans 18 amino acids. Germline V gives CDR1 MNHEY, CDR2 SVGEGT. The V end was cut by 4 bases, the J end by 0 bases, with 21 bases between.

The chain carries TRBV5-1 and TRBJ2-5; TRBD2 matches at 8 bases. CDR3 length: 16 residues. Germline-derived CDR1 and CDR2 are SGHRS and YFSETQ. J gave up 2 bases and V 0 bases, and 6 bases lay outside the gene matches. CDR3: CASSLGSGSSQETQYF. The CDR3 DNA follows: TGCGCCAGCAGCTTGGGCAGCGGGAGCAGTCAAGAGACCCAGTACTTC.

Many counts were recorded for this clonotype. The chain employs TRBV11-1 and TRBJ1-1; a weak D match, TRBD1 (6 bases). Trimming stripped 4 bases from V and 3 bases from J, with 9 bases between. Germline V gene lookup returns CDR1 SGHAT and CDR2 FQDESV (reference sequence). The CDR3 has 13 residues. The CDR3 DNA is TGTGCCAGCAGCTCTGCAGGGGACACTGAAGCTTTCTTT. Its translation is CASSSAGDTEAFF.

The table lists this clonotype with a few counts. This sequence joins TRBV4-1 and TRBJ1-4; a possible D gene is TRBD1 (5 bases). The CDR3 length is 14 residues. Germline values: CDR1 MGHRA, CDR2 YSYEKL. Trimming cost V 3 bases and J 8 bases, with 13 bases left between them. For the CDR3, the DNA is TGCGCCAGCAGCCAGTCGGCAGGGCGAGAAAAACTGTTTTTT. It specifies CASSQSAGREKLFF.

This clonotype was detected many times. The chain carries TRBV24-1 and TRBJ2-5, with 7 positions matching TRBD2. Trimming removed 7 bases from V and 5 bases from J; junction bases left unmatched: 6. The CDR3 runs to 13 residues. Germline V gene lookup returns CDR1 KGHDR and CDR2 SFDVKD. CDR3 region: CATSSSLAETQYF. CDR3 bases: TGTGCCACCAGCTCCTCACTAGCGGAGACCCAGTACTTC.

At least ten counts were recorded for this clonotype. The chain employs TRBV11-2 and TRBJ1-1; D unresolved. The CDR3 consists of 17 residues. The V gene's germline CDR1 is SGHAT and CDR2 FQNNGV. The V end was cut by 5 bases, the J end by 1 base, with 20 bases between. The CDR3 loop is CASSAVPITSRNTEAFF. Written as DNA, the CDR3 is TGTGCCAGCAGCGCCGTCCCGATTACGTCCAGGAACACTGAAGCTTTCTTT.

This clonotype occurred a few times. The gene calls are TRBV6-2 or TRBV6-3 and TRBJ1-1; D not certain. There are 15 residues in the CDR3. V lost 6 bases, J lost 1 base, and 15 bases lay in between. CDR1 MNHEY and CDR2 SVGEGT come from the germline V gene. CDR3: CASRPRAASNTEAFF. The CDR3 DNA reads as TGTGCCAGCAGACCTCGGGCCGCTTCGAACACTGAAGCTTTCTTT.

In this sample, this clonotype turned up a few times. The genes are TRBV27 and TRBJ1-5, with 11 positions matching TRBD1. This CDR3 has 16 amino acids. CDR1 is MNHEY, CDR2 SMNVEV, per germline (reference sequence). The J segment lost 7 bases and the V segment lost 6 bases, leaving 11 bases of the junction unmatched. The DNA of the CDR3 is TGTGCCAGCAGGAGAACCGGGACAGGGGGAAGGCAGCCCCAGCATTTT. Protein product: CASRRTGTGGRQPQHF.

Comments on this clonotype: A much larger clonotype is one base distant, so this may be a read error. The chain employs TRBV7-8 and TRBJ2-5, with D tentatively TRBD1 (5 bases). From germline, CDR1 is SGHVS and CDR2 FQNEAQ. With 0 bases removed from V and 4 bases from J, the gap between germline ends came to 12 bases. CDR3 length: 15 amino acids. CDR3 DNA: TGTGCCAGCAGCTTAGCCTGGACACCCCGAGAGACCCAGTACTTC. This gives the protein CASSLAWTPRETQYF. Drawing the rest from reference TRBV7-8 and TRBJ2-5, the complete variable domain is GAGVSQSPRYKVAKRGQDVALRCDPISGHVSLFWYQQALGQGPEFLTYFQNEAQLDKSGLPSDRFFAERPEGSVSTLKIQRTQQEDSAVYLCASSLAWTPRETQYFGPGTRLLVL.

The chain links TRBV27 to TRBJ2-4, with D possibly matching TRBD1 (6 bases). V was shortened by 3 bases and J by 4 bases, with 10 bases between the two germline ends. The germline V gene has CDR1 MNHEY and CDR2 SMNVEV (reference sequence). The CDR3 totals 14 residues. CDR3 bases: TGTGCCAGCAGTTTTCAGGGGCCTAAAAACATTCAGTACTTC. Translating gives CASSFQGPKNIQYF.

There are many counts of this clonotype. The chain couples TRBV11-2 to TRBJ2-5, with D tentatively TRBD2 (6 bases). The CDR3 is made up of 14 amino acids. Trimming took off 2 bases at V and 5 bases at J, with 12 bases between the two ends. Germline V lookup: CDR1 SGHAT, CDR2 FQNNGV. The CDR3 nucleotides are TGTGCCAGCAGCTTACGGTCAGGAGGGGAGACCCAGTACTTC. This translates into CASSLRSGGETQYF.

A note on this clonotype: Mismatch with germline at one junction end may stem from a read error. The chain has TRBV28 and TRBJ1-3, with a weak D call TRBD1 (5 bases). The CDR3 has 14 residues. Germline loops: CDR1 MDHEN, CDR2 SYDVKM. The CDR3 nucleotides are TGTTCCAGCAGTCCCGCAGGGTCCGGAAACACCATATATTTT. It is translated as CSSSPAGSGNTIYF.

At least ten counts were recorded for this clonotype. The CDR3 coding sequence is TGTGCCTGGGGCCTCGGGCGCTCCTACAATGAGCAGTTCTTC. Its translation is CAWGLGRSYNEQFF. The chain links TRBV30 to TRBJ2-1; D uncertain. The CDR3 totals 14 residues. Deletions cut 5 bases from V and 0 bases from J, with 11 bases between. The V gene's germline CDR1 is GTSNPN and CDR2 SVGIG (reference sequence).